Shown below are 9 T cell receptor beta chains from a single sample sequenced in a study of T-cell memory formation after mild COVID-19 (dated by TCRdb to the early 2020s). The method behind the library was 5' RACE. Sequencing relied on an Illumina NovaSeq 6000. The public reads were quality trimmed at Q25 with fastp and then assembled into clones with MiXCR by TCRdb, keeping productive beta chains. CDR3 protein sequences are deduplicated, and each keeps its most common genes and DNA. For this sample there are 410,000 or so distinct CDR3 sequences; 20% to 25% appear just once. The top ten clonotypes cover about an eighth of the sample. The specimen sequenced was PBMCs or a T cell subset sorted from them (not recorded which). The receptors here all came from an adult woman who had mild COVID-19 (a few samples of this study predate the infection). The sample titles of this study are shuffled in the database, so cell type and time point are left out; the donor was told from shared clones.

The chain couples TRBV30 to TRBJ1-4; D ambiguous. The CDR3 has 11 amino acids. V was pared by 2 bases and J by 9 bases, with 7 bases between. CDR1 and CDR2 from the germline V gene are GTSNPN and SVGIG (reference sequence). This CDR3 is CAWSFPKKLFF. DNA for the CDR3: TGTGCCTGGAGTTTCCCGAAAAAACTGTTTTTT.

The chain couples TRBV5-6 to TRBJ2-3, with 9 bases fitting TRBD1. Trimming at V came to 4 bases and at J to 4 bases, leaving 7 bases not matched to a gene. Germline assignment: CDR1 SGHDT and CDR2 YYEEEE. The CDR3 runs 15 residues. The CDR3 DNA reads TGTGCCAGCAGCAAAACGGGACAGGGCGCAGATACGCAGTATTTT. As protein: CASSKTGQGADTQYF.

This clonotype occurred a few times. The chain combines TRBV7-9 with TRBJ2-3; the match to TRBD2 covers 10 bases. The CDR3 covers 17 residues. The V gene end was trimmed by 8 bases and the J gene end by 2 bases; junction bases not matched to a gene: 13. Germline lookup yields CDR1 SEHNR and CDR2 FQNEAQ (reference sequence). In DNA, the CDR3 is TGTGCCAGCGGACCACCTCTAGGGACTAGCGCCACAGATACGCAGTATTTT. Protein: CASGPPLGTSATDTQYF.

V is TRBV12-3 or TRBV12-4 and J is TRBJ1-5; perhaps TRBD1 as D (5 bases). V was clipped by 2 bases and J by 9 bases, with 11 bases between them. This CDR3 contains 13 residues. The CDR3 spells CASSLSQGAPQHF. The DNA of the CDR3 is TGTGCCAGCAGTTTATCTCAGGGAGCGCCCCAGCATTTT.

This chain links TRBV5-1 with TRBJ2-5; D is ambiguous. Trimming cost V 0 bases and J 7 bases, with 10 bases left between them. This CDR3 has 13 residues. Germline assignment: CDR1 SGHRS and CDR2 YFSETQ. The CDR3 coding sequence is TGCGCCAGCAGCTTGGAAGCGAGAGCGACCCAGTACTTC. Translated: CASSLEARATQYF. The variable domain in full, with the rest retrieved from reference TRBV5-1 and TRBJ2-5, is KAGVTQTPRYLIKTRGQQVTLSCSPISGHRSVSWYQQTPGQGLQFLFEYFSETQRNKGNFPGRFSGRQFSNSRSEMNVSTLELGDSALYLCASSLEARATQYFGPGTRLLVL.

The CDR3 region has the DNA TGTGCCAGCACCACAGGATTCTATGGCTACACCTTC. This encodes CASTTGFYGYTF. The chain couples TRBV12-3 or TRBV12-4 to TRBJ1-2, with D maybe TRBD1 (5 bases). The CDR3 loop spans 12 amino acids. V dropped 7 bases and J dropped 4 bases, with 10 bases sitting between them.

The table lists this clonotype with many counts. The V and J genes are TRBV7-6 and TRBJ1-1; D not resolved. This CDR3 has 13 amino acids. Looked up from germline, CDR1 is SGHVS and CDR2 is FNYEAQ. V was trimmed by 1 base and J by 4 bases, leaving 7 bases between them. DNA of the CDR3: TGTGCCAGCAGCTTAGTTTTGGCCACTGAAGCTTTCTTT. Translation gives CASSLVLATEAFF.

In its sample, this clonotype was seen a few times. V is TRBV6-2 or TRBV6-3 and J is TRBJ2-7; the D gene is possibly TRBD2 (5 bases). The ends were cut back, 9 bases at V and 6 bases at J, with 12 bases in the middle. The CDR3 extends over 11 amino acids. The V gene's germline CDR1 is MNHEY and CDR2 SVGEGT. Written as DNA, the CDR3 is TGTGCCAGTGGCCAGAGCGGCGAGCAGTACTTC. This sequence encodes CASGQSGEQYF.

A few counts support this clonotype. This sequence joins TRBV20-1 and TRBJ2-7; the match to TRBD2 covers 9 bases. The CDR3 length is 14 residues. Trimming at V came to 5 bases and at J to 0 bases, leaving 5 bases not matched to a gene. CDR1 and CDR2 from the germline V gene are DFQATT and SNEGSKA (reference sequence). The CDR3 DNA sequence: TGCAGTGCTTTCGAGACTAGCGGCTCCTACGAGCAGTACTTC. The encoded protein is CSAFETSGSYEQYF.